This TCR beta chain was documented in a study of T cells after posttransplantation cyclophosphamide. Trimming left V 5 bases short and J 9 bases short, with 13 bases between. Germline assignment: CDR1 LNHDA and CDR2 SQIVND (reference sequence). The CDR3 sequence is 13 residues long. The repertoire was sequenced with immunoSEQ multiplex PCR; TCRdb's copy has only in-frame clones and lacks some. Of about 16,000 clones in the sample, 94% were seen once. The naive gate required viable CD3+CD4+ or CD3+CD8+ cells with CCR7+CD45RA+CD45RO-CD95-CD27+CD28+ phenotype. Sequencing was carried out using naive CD4+ T cells sorted from blood. The chain has TRBV19 and TRBJ2-2; D possibly corresponds to TRBD1 (6 bases). This clonotype originated in a woman aged 45-60 years in good health and a related stem cell transplant donor. This CDR3 is CASSFLQGRELFF. CDR3 nucleotides: TGTGCCAGTAGTTTCCTACAGGGAAGGGAGCTGTTTTTT.